The T cell receptor (beta chain) described here comes from a study of T cell responses to AZD1222 COVID-19 vaccine. Study-wide results and limits: Only a handful of people who got AZD1222 tested seropositive at baseline. Mostly white British, mostly female donors; authors suggested clonal diversity may be underestimated.

TCRdb's copy holds only in-frame clones and misses some; the assay was immunoSEQ multiplex PCR. The sample gives fewer than 180,000 clones, 80% to 95% of which show up once; roughly 3.3% is in the top ten. Pooled together were second doses at about 4 or about 12 weeks. Turning to this clone: The antigen is unknown.

Sample: peripheral blood, taken 28 days after the second AZD1222 dose. This receptor was taken from an adult who received the AZD1222 COVID-19 vaccine.

CDR3 sequence: CASSQVQQEQTQYF. The CDR3 DNA reads TGTGCCAGCAGCCAAGTTCAGCAGGAGCAGACCCAGTACTTC. This chain joins TRBV3-1 (or the pseudogene TRBV3-2) and TRBJ2-5; D is unclear. V gave up 1 base and J gave up 6 bases, with 12 bases separating them. The CDR3 runs 14 residues. CDR1 is LGHDT and CDR2 is YNNKEL in the germline V gene (reference sequence).